This passage covers 10 T cell receptor beta chains from one sample sequenced in a study of T cell responses to AZD1222 COVID-19 vaccine. This table comes from immunoSEQ multiplex PCR, and its TCRdb copy is limited to in-frame clones, with some not included. The table records more than 95,000 clones, around 89% of them present only once. Sample: peripheral blood, taken 28 days after the second AZD1222 dose. The receptor source for this set is an adult who received the AZD1222 COVID-19 vaccine.

This chain connects TRBV5-1 to TRBJ2-7; possible D gene TRBD2, 5 bases. V lost 4 bases, J lost 0 bases, and 11 bases lay in between. CDR3 length: 14 amino acids. Germline-derived CDR1 and CDR2 are SGHRS and YFSETQ. In nucleotides, the CDR3 is TGCGCCAGCAGCCACCCGGGGAGCTCCTACGAGCAGTACTTC. Encoded protein: CASSHPGSSYEQYF.

The chain joins TRBV5-6 to TRBJ1-3, with D possibly TRBD1 on 6 matching bases. Per germline, CDR1 SGHDT and CDR2 YYEEEE. Trimming removed 4 bases from V and 2 bases from J, with 22 bases in between. CDR3 length: 18 amino acids. The CDR3 loop reads CASSLLYRDRTPGNTIYF. In nucleotides, the CDR3 is TGTGCCAGCAGCCTGCTCTACCGAGACAGGACACCTGGAAACACCATATATTTT.

The chain combines TRBV27 with TRBJ2-3, with 10 nucleotides matching TRBD2. The V and J ends lost 3 bases and 0 bases, in that order; junction bases with no gene match: 6. Germline CDR1 and CDR2: MNHEY and SMNVEV (reference sequence). The CDR3 runs to 17 residues. CDR3 coding DNA: TGTGCCAGCAGTTTCTTGTCTAGCGGGGGTAGCACAGATACGCAGTATTTT. Protein product: CASSFLSSGGSTDTQYF.

V usage is TRBV14 and J usage is TRBJ2-3; D unclear. CDR1 is SGHDN and CDR2 is FVKESK in the germline V gene. The CDR3 runs 15 residues. Between the trimmed V and J ends, which lost 0 bases and 5 bases, there was a span of 12 bases. In nucleotides, the CDR3 is TGTGCCAGCAGCCAAGATCGATTAGAAGGAGATACGCAGTATTTT. Translation gives CASSQDRLEGDTQYF.

The chain recombines TRBV12-5 with TRBJ1-1; D gene ambiguous. This CDR3 contains 12 residues. V lost 2 bases to trimming and J lost 8 bases, with 9 bases between them. The germline CDR1 and CDR2 sequences are LGHNT and FRNRAP. CDR3 in amino acids: CASGLKWTEAFF. The DNA for the CDR3 is TGTGCTAGTGGTTTGAAGTGGACGGAAGCTTTCTTT.

CDR3 DNA: TGTGCCAGCAGCACCCCGGGGTGGGGGGGTGTCTACGAGCAGTACTTC. The encoded protein is CASSTPGWGGVYEQYF. V is TRBV7-9 and J is TRBJ2-7, with TRBD2 matching 7 bases. V was clipped by 5 bases and J by 3 bases; unmatched bases: 13. The CDR3 runs to 16 residues. Germline V gene data show CDR1 as SEHNR and CDR2 as FQNEAQ (reference sequence).

This rearrangement joins TRBV14 to TRBJ1-3; the D is unclear. Germline V gene data show CDR1 as SGHDN and CDR2 as FVKESK. Trimming left V 0 bases short and J 0 bases short, with 12 bases between. The CDR3 loop spans 17 amino acids. DNA of the CDR3: TGTGCCAGCAGCCAAGATAGACCCAGTCACTCTGGAAACACCATATATTTT. Translated: CASSQDRPSHSGNTIYF. Using reference TRBV14 and TRBJ1-3 for the parts outside the CDR3, the full variable domain is EAGVTQFPSHSVIEKGQTVTLRCDPISGHDNLYWYRRVMGKEIKFLLHFVKESKQDESGMPNNRFLAERTGGTYSTLKVQPAELEDSGVYFCASSQDRPSHSGNTIYFGEGSWLTVV.

The V gene is TRBV4-3, the J gene TRBJ1-1; D unresolved. Germline V gene sequence: CDR1 LGHNA, CDR2 YSLEER. V was trimmed by 2 bases and J by 3 bases, leaving 10 bases between them. The CDR3 loop spans 14 amino acids. CDR3 in amino acids: CASSQPGSYTEAFF. The CDR3 DNA follows: TGCGCCAGCAGCCAACCTGGTTCGTACACTGAAGCTTTCTTT.

The chain is built from TRBV5-1 and TRBJ2-7, with a possible D match to TRBD1 (6 bases). The CDR3 consists of 12 residues. Between the trimmed V and J ends, which lost 5 bases and 6 bases, there was a span of 12 bases. Germline V gene data show CDR1 as SGHRS and CDR2 as YFSETQ. CDR3 residues: CASSFSGVEQYF. The CDR3 nucleotides read TGCGCCAGCAGTTTTTCAGGGGTCGAGCAGTACTTC.

J is TRBJ2-5 and V is TRBV6-1; D is possibly TRBD1 or TRBD2 (5 bases each). The germline gives CDR1 MNHNS, CDR2 SASEGT. V shed 2 bases and J shed 7 bases, with 14 bases lying between them. The CDR3 is made up of 14 amino acids. CDR3 amino acids: CASSESQDGATQYF. The CDR3, as DNA: TGTGCCAGCAGTGAATCTCAGGACGGGGCGACCCAGTACTTC.